This entry is about one TCR beta chain. This sample stems from a study of Ad26.COV2.S vaccination and SARS-CoV-2 variants. Assay: immunoSEQ multiplex PCR; the TCRdb copy retains only in-frame clones and omits some. The table lists hundreds of thousands of clones, about 89% of them singletons, with about 1.5% in the top ten. Germline CDR1 SGHRS, CDR2 YFSETQ. The V and J ends lost 0 bases and 0 bases respectively, with 6 bases between them. There are 14 residues in the CDR3. The treatment: roughly 20 received Ad26.COV2.S at low or high dose, single or two shots; several received placebo; per-sample allocation not given. The samples date from day 63 after the first vaccine or placebo injection.

Sequences were derived from peripheral blood, sampled in a trial of Ad26.COV2.S vaccine versus placebo. The source of this sequence is a person between 18 and 65 years old who received the Ad26.COV2.S COVID-19 vaccine or a placebo. The chain employs TRBV5-1 and TRBJ1-2; D gene unclear. The CDR3 region is CASSLGFSNYGYTF. DNA for the CDR3: TGCGCCAGCAGCTTGGGATTCTCTAACTATGGCTACACCTTC. Using reference TRBV5-1 and TRBJ1-2 for the parts outside the CDR3, the full variable domain is KAGVTQTPRYLIKTRGQQVTLSCSPISGHRSVSWYQQTPGQGLQFLFEYFSETQRNKGNFPGRFSGRQFSNSRSEMNVSTLELGDSALYLCASSLGFSNYGYTFGSGTRLTVV.